Below, 26 T cell receptor beta chains from the same sample are listed, as sequenced in a study of blood T cell repertoires in COVID-19. The assay was immunoSEQ multiplex PCR, and TCRdb's table has in-frame clones only and misses some. The sample lists almost 250,000 clones, roughly 82% occurring once. Input material: peripheral blood. The receptor set was obtained from a woman over 75 with COVID-19, enrolled during active disease.

This clone was recorded only once. The chain couples TRBV19 to TRBJ2-1; D remains ambiguous. Germline V gene lookup returns CDR1 LNHDA and CDR2 SQIVND (reference sequence). This CDR3 contains 17 residues. Trimming pared 4 bases from V and 2 bases from J, leaving 18 bases between. The CDR3 sequence: CASSKSVDPPAYNEQFF. Written as DNA, the CDR3 is TGTGCCAGTAGTAAAAGCGTCGACCCTCCGGCCTACAATGAGCAGTTCTTC.

The chain employs TRBV7-9 and TRBJ2-5; 7 bases map to TRBD1. The CDR3 totals 17 residues. Unmatched junction bases numbered 12, after V lost 4 bases and J lost 1 base. Looked up from germline, CDR1 is SEHNR and CDR2 is FQNEAQ (reference sequence). The CDR3 region is CASSSNRDRTFQETQYF. The CDR3 DNA is TGTGCCAGCAGCTCTAACCGGGACAGAACCTTCCAAGAGACCCAGTACTTC.

The chain has TRBV6-5 and TRBJ2-3, with unresolved D. Germline assignment: CDR1 MNHEY and CDR2 SVGAGI. Trimming stripped 6 bases from V and 2 bases from J, with 9 bases between. This CDR3 contains 13 residues. The DNA of the CDR3 is TGTGCCAGCAGCTCTTTGGCCACAGATACGCAGTATTTT. Residues: CASSSLATDTQYF.

The rearrangement joins TRBV18 to TRBJ2-7; weak D call: TRBD2 (5 bases). CDR3 length: 11 amino acids. Trimming cost V 5 bases and J 6 bases, with 8 bases left between them. CDR1 is KGHSH and CDR2 is LQKENI in the germline V gene. The CDR3 DNA follows: TGTGCCAGCTCAGCGGCGGGCGAGCAGTACTTC. Translation: CASSAAGEQYF.

The J gene is TRBJ2-7, the V gene TRBV7-9, with 10 bases identical to TRBD1. CDR1 and CDR2 (germline): SEHNR, FQNEAQ (reference sequence). CDR3 length: 14 amino acids. Losses at the gene ends were 7 bases for V and 6 bases for J; bases not matched to a gene: 9. The CDR3 DNA is TGTGCCAGCAATATCGGGACAGGGGCCGCCGAGCAGTACGTC. It translates to CASNIGTGAAEQYV.

This chain connects TRBV7-6 to TRBJ2-7, with a tentative D call TRBD2 (5 bases). The germline CDR1 and CDR2 sequences are SGHVS and FNYEAQ. The germline V and J ends were trimmed by 1 base and 2 bases, with 15 bases remaining between them. The length of the CDR3 is 16 residues. For the CDR3, the DNA is TGTGCCAGCAGCTTAGGAATGGCGGACGGGACCTACGAGCAGTACTTC. Translation gives CASSLGMADGTYEQYF.

The V call is TRBV2, the J call TRBJ2-7; perhaps TRBD1 as D (5 bases). Looked up from germline, CDR1 is SNHLY and CDR2 is FYNNEI. This CDR3 contains 16 residues. V lost 5 bases and J 3 bases, leaving 20 bases between the germline ends. The CDR3 nucleotides are TGTGCCAGCAGTCTCCCACGTACAGGATTACTCTACGAGCAGTACTTC. Protein product: CASSLPRTGLLYEQYF.

The rearrangement links TRBV7-6 to TRBJ1-5; D possibly corresponds to TRBD1 (5 bases). CDR3 size: 14 residues. CDR1 is SGHVS, CDR2 FNYEAQ, per germline. The germline V and J ends were trimmed by 5 bases and 4 bases, with 12 bases remaining between them. CDR3 in amino acids: CASSPGGGNQPQHF. As DNA, the CDR3 is TGTGCCAGCAGCCCGGGGGGGGGTAATCAGCCCCAGCATTTT.

The chain carries TRBV19 and TRBJ2-5; D uncertain. This CDR3 region has 16 residues. V lost 3 bases and J 3 bases, leaving 17 bases between the germline ends. The germline gives CDR1 LNHDA, CDR2 SQIVND (reference sequence). The chain's CDR3 is CASSITRHRFEETQYF. CDR3 nucleotide sequence: TGTGCCAGTAGTATTACGCGACATAGATTTGAAGAGACCCAGTACTTC.

This chain joins TRBV7-9 and TRBJ1-2; D possibly corresponds to TRBD1 (5 bases). The CDR3 runs to 12 residues. The germline V and J ends were trimmed by 3 bases and 7 bases, with 9 bases remaining between them. The germline gives CDR1 SEHNR, CDR2 FQNEAQ (reference sequence). Here the CDR3 reads CASSFQGSGYTF. CDR3 coding DNA: TGTGCCAGCAGCTTTCAGGGAAGTGGCTACACCTTC. Based on the CDR3 plus reference TRBV7-9 and TRBJ1-2, the full variable domain is DTGVSQNPRHKITKRGQNVTFRCDPISEHNRLYWYRQTLGQGPEFLTYFQNEAQLEKSRLLSDRFSAERPKGSFSTLEIQRTEQGDSAMYLCASSFQGSGYTFGSGTRLTVV.

This chain links TRBV2 with TRBJ1-5; 7 bases are a match to TRBD1. The germline gives CDR1 SNHLY, CDR2 FYNNEI. The CDR3 runs to 13 residues. Germline trimming cut 7 bases from V and 5 bases from J; bases unmatched to any gene: 5. Here the CDR3 reads CASNEQGYQPQHF. CDR3 coding DNA: TGTGCCAGCAACGAACAGGGGTATCAGCCCCAGCATTTT.

The chain carries TRBV4-1 and TRBJ2-2; TRBD1 matches at 9 bases. The V and J ends lost 1 base and 6 bases, in that order; junction bases with no gene match: 6. This CDR3 is built from 16 residues. Germline V lookup: CDR1 MGHRA, CDR2 YSYEKL. Written as DNA, the CDR3 is TGCGCCAGCAGCCAAGGTGGGACAGGGCTGCCCGGGGAGCTGTTTTTT. This encodes CASSQGGTGLPGELFF.

This chain's CDR3 is CASSQDTGQGRLSNQPQHF. For the CDR3, the DNA is TGTGCCAGCAGCCAAGATACTGGGCAGGGTCGGCTTAGCAATCAGCCCCAGCATTTT. This chain joins TRBV4-2 and TRBJ1-5; weak D call: TRBD1 (5 bases). Trimming left V 0 bases short and J 0 bases short, with 18 bases between. The germline CDR1 and CDR2 sequences are LGHNA and YNFKEQ. The length of the CDR3 is 19 residues.

The chain joins TRBV5-1 to TRBJ1-4; weak D call: TRBD1 (5 bases). Trimming stripped 0 bases from V and 7 bases from J, with 10 bases between. CDR1 is SGHRS and CDR2 is YFSETQ in the germline V gene. CDR3 length: 14 amino acids. CDR3 sequence reads: CASSLVGGGEKLFF. The CDR3 DNA reads as TGCGCCAGCAGCTTGGTCGGGGGGGGTGAAAAACTGTTTTTT.

The rearrangement uses TRBV11-2 and TRBJ1-2; the D is unclear. Trimming pared 3 bases from V and 7 bases from J, leaving 12 bases between. The CDR3 runs to 13 residues. In germline, CDR1 is SGHAT, CDR2 FQNNGV. The CDR3 DNA reads as TGTGCCAGCAGCTTGAGCTCGCGGGCTGGCTACACCTTC. Its translation: CASSLSSRAGYTF.

This chain uses TRBV5-4 with TRBJ1-2, with D possibly TRBD1 on 6 matching bases. The CDR3 has 15 amino acids. With 3 bases removed from V and 7 bases from J, the gap between germline ends came to 19 bases. Germline V gene data show CDR1 as SGHNT and CDR2 as YYREEE (reference sequence). The CDR3 loop is CASSSYSRQAAGYTF. CDR3 DNA sequence: TGTGCCAGCAGCTCGTATTCTCGACAGGCCGCTGGCTACACCTTC.

This chain links TRBV4-1 with TRBJ1-3; tentatively, D is TRBD1 (6 bases). The CDR3 runs 15 residues. Trimming took off 3 bases at V and 7 bases at J, with 16 bases between the two ends. Germline-derived CDR1 and CDR2 are MGHRA and YSYEKL. The CDR3: CASSHSGQLRNTIYF. DNA for the CDR3: TGCGCCAGCAGCCATTCGGGACAATTGAGGAACACCATATATTTT.

The gene calls are TRBV6-5 and TRBJ1-2; 7 positions agree with TRBD1. The CDR3 spans 13 residues. Germline-derived CDR1 and CDR2 are MNHEY and SVGAGI. V lost 6 bases, J lost 8 bases, and 9 bases stayed unmatched. The CDR3 spells CASRRGQFGGYTF. In DNA, the CDR3 is TGTGCCAGCAGAAGGGGACAGTTTGGGGGCTACACCTTC.

J is TRBJ2-2 and V is TRBV7-3, with TRBD2 matching over 10 bases. The CDR3 has 15 amino acids. V lost 3 bases, J lost 4 bases, and 2 bases stayed unmatched. The V gene's germline CDR1 is SGHTA and CDR2 FQGTGA. CDR3 region: CASSLLAGGTGELFF. In nucleotides, the CDR3 is TGTGCCAGCAGCTTGTTAGCGGGGGGCACCGGGGAGCTGTTTTTT.

This clone was seen more than once but under ten times. This chain joins TRBV27 and TRBJ1-4, with D uncertain. The V and J ends lost 7 bases and 8 bases respectively, with 20 bases between them. This CDR3 contains 15 residues. Germline V lookup: CDR1 MNHEY, CDR2 SMNVEV (reference sequence). The DNA of the CDR3 is TGTGCCAGCACTTCCGTCGACGCAGCGGGCGAAAAACTGTTTTTT. It specifies CASTSVDAAGEKLFF.

J is TRBJ1-1 and V is TRBV5-4, with no clear D. Germline CDR1 and CDR2: SGHNT and YYREEE (reference sequence). Trimming stripped 2 bases from V and 8 bases from J, with 10 bases between. The CDR3 is 12 amino acids. CDR3 bases: TGTGCCAGCAGCTTCAATTTCATGGAAGCTTTCTTT. Protein product: CASSFNFMEAFF. The full variable domain, in which reference TRBV5-4 and TRBJ1-1 provide the parts outside the CDR3, is ETGVTQSPTHLIKTRGQQVTLRCSSQSGHNTVSWYQQALGQGPQFIFQYYREEENGRGNFPPRFSGLQFPNYSSELNVNALELDDSALYLCASSFNFMEAFFGQGTRLTVV.

The V call is TRBV5-1, the J call TRBJ1-3; 8 bases match TRBD1. The ends lost 4 bases at V and 0 bases at J; junction bases unmatched: 3. This CDR3 is built from 15 residues. Germline loops: CDR1 SGHRS, CDR2 YFSETQ. Here the CDR3 DNA reads TGCGCCAGCAGCACGGGACAGGACTCTGGAAACACCATATATTTT. This translates into CASSTGQDSGNTIYF. The full variable domain, rest sourced from reference TRBV5-1 and TRBJ1-3, is KAGVTQTPRYLIKTRGQQVTLSCSPISGHRSVSWYQQTPGQGLQFLFEYFSETQRNKGNFPGRFSGRQFSNSRSEMNVSTLELGDSALYLCASSTGQDSGNTIYFGEGSWLTVV.

The rearrangement joins TRBV6-6 to TRBJ1-2; 7 nucleotides line up with TRBD1. Germline trimming cut 1 base from V and 6 bases from J; bases unmatched to any gene: 8. Per germline, CDR1 MNHNY and CDR2 SVGAGI (reference sequence). The CDR3 is made up of 15 amino acids. The CDR3 DNA reads TGTGCCAGCAGTTACTTTTCATCAGGGGGAAATGGCTACACCTTC. Encoded protein: CASSYFSSGGNGYTF.

The J gene is TRBJ2-5, the V gene TRBV19; 7 nucleotides match TRBD1. The CDR3 totals 15 residues. Germline V gene sequence: CDR1 LNHDA, CDR2 SQIVND (reference sequence). With V trimmed by 4 bases and J by 0 bases, 5 bases remained unmatched. The DNA for the CDR3 is TGTGCCAGTAGTAGAAGAACAGGGGACCAAGAGACCCAGTACTTC. Protein: CASSRRTGDQETQYF.

The table lists this clone with a count of one. V gene TRBV7-2 combines with J gene TRBJ2-5, with a weak D call TRBD1 (5 bases). V was shortened by 5 bases and J by 4 bases, with 8 bases between the two germline ends. Germline V lookup: CDR1 SGHTA, CDR2 FQGNSA. CDR3 length: 12 amino acids. The CDR3 DNA sequence: TGTGCCAGCAGCCGCAGGGTAGAGACCCAGTACTTC. Its translation: CASSRRVETQYF. Full variable domain (rest looked up from reference TRBV7-2 and TRBJ2-5): GAGVSQSPSNKVTEKGKDVELRCDPISGHTALYWYRQSLGQGLEFLIYFQGNSAPDKSGLPSDRFSAERTGGSVSTLTIQRTQQEDSAVYLCASSRRVETQYFGPGTRLLVL.

This clone appeared a single time. The rearrangement uses TRBV19 and TRBJ1-5; TRBD1 agrees at 9 bases. J lost 2 bases, V lost 3 bases, and 8 bases had no gene match. The CDR3 extends over 17 amino acids. From germline, CDR1 is LNHDA and CDR2 SQIVND (reference sequence). CDR3 DNA sequence: TGTGCCAGTAGTATCCCCACAGGGGGCTCGGGCAATCAGCCCCAGCATTTT. Its protein is CASSIPTGGSGNQPQHF.